This T cell receptor beta chain was obtained from a study of T cells in Graves' hyperthyroidism and ophthalmopathy. Study outcomes and limitations: Among thyroid clonotypes expanded above 0.001, most also appeared in blood.

With a duration under 2 months, the hyperthyroidism was newly diagnosed in patients aged 18 to 65. Diagnoses used clinical symptoms, serum thyroxine and TRAb, thyroid ultrasound and orbital computed tomography. Out of 10 ml of fresh peripheral blood came the PBMCs. This clonotype has a count of ten or more. What it recognizes is unknown. From germline, CDR1 is SGHTA and CDR2 FQGNSA. The CDR3 consists of 15 residues. Trimming took off 3 bases at V and 4 bases at J, with 14 bases between the two ends. Using RNA transcripts as the source, TCR beta CDR3 regions were amplified. TCR CDR3 regions were first amplified by RT-PCR with HTBI primers. In TCRdb, the multiplex PCR reads were re-called with MiXCR into one record per CDR3 protein. The sample comprises about 590,000 distinct CDR3 sequences, about 15% of which are singletons, and 6.5% to 8% rests with the top ten.

The sample was blood. This TCR derives from a woman between 25 and 40 years old with Graves' hyperthyroidism. The chain employs TRBV7-2 and TRBJ2-3; D call uncertain. The CDR3 DNA reads as TGTGCCAGCAGCTTCTCCGGGCAGTATGCAGATACGCAGTATTTT. Translating gives CASSFSGQYADTQYF.